A single sample gave rise to the 8 T cell receptor beta chains below, sequenced in a study of cytomegalovirus exposure and HLA in healthy donors. With 60 Vbeta and 13 Jbeta primers, the PCR was carried out. Repertoires were generated with immunoSEQ multiplex PCR, while TCRdb's copy carries only in-frame clones and drops some. The sample has 95,000 to 110,000 clones, over 75% seen once. The material sequenced was PBMCs. These receptors all stem from a man aged 55-75 years in good health and CMV-seropositive.

This clone was recorded once. The gene calls are TRBV19 and TRBJ1-1; 8 nucleotides align to TRBD1. The V gene end was trimmed by 9 bases and the J gene end by 1 base; junction bases not matched to a gene: 13. Germline lookup yields CDR1 LNHDA and CDR2 SQIVND (reference sequence). This CDR3 has 16 amino acids. Here the CDR3 reads CASRPQGAGRNTEAFF. CDR3 DNA: TGTGCCAGCAGACCCCAGGGGGCGGGTCGGAACACTGAAGCTTTCTTT.

This chain joins TRBV5-5 and TRBJ2-2; D might be TRBD2 (7 bases). This CDR3 contains 17 residues. Trimming shortened V by 3 bases and J by 4 bases, and 19 bases separated the two germline ends. CDR1 and CDR2 from the germline V gene are SGHKS and YYEKEE (reference sequence). The CDR3 DNA reads as TGTGCCAGCAGCTCCAGGCCGGGGGGCGCGGGCACCGGGGAGCTGTTTTTT. This sequence encodes CASSSRPGGAGTGELFF.

This clone appeared once. The chain carries TRBV19 and TRBJ1-4; D gene unclear. Trimming shortened V by 7 bases and J by 6 bases, and 18 bases separated the two germline ends. This CDR3 has 15 residues. The germline V gene has CDR1 LNHDA and CDR2 SQIVND (reference sequence). The chain's CDR3 is CASKRSPGLDEKLFF. The DNA for the CDR3 is TGTGCCAGTAAGCGCTCCCCCGGCCTCGATGAAAAACTGTTTTTT.

This clone was observed a handful of times. DNA of the CDR3: TGTGCCAGCAGCTTGGACAGGTGGGCTGAAGCTTTCTTT. Protein: CASSLDRWAEAFF. The V gene is TRBV7-9, the J gene TRBJ1-1; 7 nucleotides line up with TRBD1. Germline CDR1 SEHNR, CDR2 FQNEAQ (reference sequence). There are 13 residues in the CDR3. The V segment lost 3 bases and the J segment 6 bases; nucleotides outside the gene matches: 4.

The chain links TRBV10-2 to TRBJ2-3; D gene uncertain. The germline V gene encodes CDR1 WSHSY and CDR2 SAAADI. Trimming left V 6 bases short and J 4 bases short, with 17 bases between. The CDR3 contains 15 residues. Here the CDR3 reads CASRPGTPTPDTQYF. As DNA, the CDR3 is TGCGCCAGCAGACCTGGAACTCCGACACCAGATACGCAGTATTTT.

The genes are TRBV27 and TRBJ2-3; D is possibly TRBD2 (5 bases). Trimming removed 5 bases at V and 0 bases at J, with 18 bases between. The CDR3 has 17 residues. Germline V gene data show CDR1 as MNHEY and CDR2 as SMNVEV (reference sequence). CDR3 in DNA: TGTGCCAGCAGTCCACTAGTTTCCGTTACTAGCACAGATACGCAGTATTTT. Residues: CASSPLVSVTSTDTQYF.

The chain carries TRBV11-2 and TRBJ2-5; 9 nucleotides align to TRBD2. CDR1 is SGHAT and CDR2 is FQNNGV in the germline V gene. This CDR3 contains 16 residues. With 4 bases clipped from V and 7 bases from J, the junction kept 13 bases outside the gene matches. The CDR3 region has the DNA TGTGCCAGCAGCTCAATCCGGGCGGGGGGGCTTGCGACCCAGTACTTC. Amino acids: CASSSIRAGGLATQYF.

This chain links TRBV11-2 with TRBJ2-7; tentatively, D is TRBD2 (5 bases). Germline V gene data show CDR1 as SGHAT and CDR2 as FQNNGV. V was pared by 2 bases and J by 2 bases, with 16 bases between. CDR3 length: 16 amino acids. In nucleotides, the CDR3 is TGTGCCAGCAGCTTATTCGGGCGGGCCATGACCTACGAGCAGTACTTC. It yields the protein CASSLFGRAMTYEQYF.